This T cell receptor beta chain was retrieved from a study of blood T cell repertoires in COVID-19. Some clones are missing from TCRdb's copy, which holds only in-frame ones; the method was immunoSEQ multiplex PCR. Here the sample spans about 270,000 clones, around 93% being singletons. Participant-reported clinical history was the basis for cohort assignment. Participants in the exposed group had met a COVID-19 case in the 2 weeks before joining the study. The specimen sequenced was PBMCs or T cells enriched from blood (not recorded which). The source of this sequence is a man in his forties who had been exposed to COVID-19.

In DNA, the CDR3 is TGCGCCAGCAGCTTGTCCGGGACAGGGGGAGATACGCAGTATTTT. As protein: CASSLSGTGGDTQYF. The V and J genes are TRBV5-1 and TRBJ2-3; 11 bases fit TRBD1. The CDR3 is made up of 15 amino acids. Unmatched junction bases numbered 3, after V lost 1 base and J lost 5 bases. Germline CDR1 reads SGHRS; CDR2 reads YFSETQ.